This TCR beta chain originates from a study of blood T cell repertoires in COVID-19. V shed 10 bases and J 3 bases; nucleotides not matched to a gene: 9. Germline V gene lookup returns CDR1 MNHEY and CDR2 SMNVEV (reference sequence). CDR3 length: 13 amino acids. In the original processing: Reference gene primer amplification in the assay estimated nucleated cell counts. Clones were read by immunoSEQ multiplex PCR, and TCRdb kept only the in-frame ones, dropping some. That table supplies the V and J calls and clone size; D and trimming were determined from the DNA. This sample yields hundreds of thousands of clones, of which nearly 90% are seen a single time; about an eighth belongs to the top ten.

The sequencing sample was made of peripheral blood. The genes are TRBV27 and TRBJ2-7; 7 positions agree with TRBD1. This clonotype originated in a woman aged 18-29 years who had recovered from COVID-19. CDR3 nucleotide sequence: TGTGCCATCCGAACCCGGGACAGCTACGAGCAGTACTTC. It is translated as CAIRTRDSYEQYF.